A single sample is the source of the 31 T cell receptor beta chains below, sequenced in a study of blood T cells in healthy people across ages. For the second PCR, which ran for roughly 6 to 11 cycles, a sample-barcoded 5' primer and a J-beta primer mix were used. MiXCR, run by TCRdb on the 5' RACE reads, gives a single entry per CDR3 protein. The sample consists of fewer than 750,000 distinct CDR3 sequences, 40% to 55% of them appearing once. The sequencing sample was made of blood. The source is a man aged 80 or over in good health.

The rearrangement joins TRBV6-6 to TRBJ2-4, with D unclear. Trimming pared 2 bases from V and 2 bases from J, leaving 16 bases between. The CDR3 extends over 17 amino acids. Germline values: CDR1 MNHNY, CDR2 SVGAGI (reference sequence). In nucleotides, the CDR3 is TGTGCCAGCAGTTACCCGAAAGGCCTAGAGACCAAAAACATTCAGTACTTC. Amino acid sequence: CASSYPKGLETKNIQYF.

The chain is built from TRBV4-1 and TRBJ2-1; TRBD2 might be the D (5 bases). Germline CDR1 MGHRA, CDR2 YSYEKL. The length of the CDR3 is 13 residues. The V end lost 3 bases, the J end lost 4 bases, and 7 bases lay between the germline ends. The CDR3 DNA sequence: TGCGCCAGCAGCCACGGGGAGTACAATGAGCAGTTCTTC. It translates to CASSHGEYNEQFF.

The V call is TRBV5-1, the J call TRBJ2-5; no clear D gene. The CDR3 runs to 16 residues. Germline V gene data show CDR1 as SGHRS and CDR2 as YFSETQ. V lost 0 bases and J lost 5, with 17 bases in between. The CDR3 nucleotides read TGCGCCAGCAGCTTGGGAGGCAGTGTCTCTGGGGAGACCCAGTACTTC. It is translated as CASSLGGSVSGETQYF.

This chain uses TRBV29-1 with TRBJ2-7, with D perhaps TRBD1 (5 bases). The germline V gene has CDR1 SQVTM and CDR2 ANQGSEA. Trimming shortened V by 2 bases and J by 4 bases, and 9 bases separated the two germline ends. The CDR3 totals 12 residues. The CDR3 bases are TGCAGCGTTGAAAACAGGAATTACGAGCAGTACTTC. Translating it yields CSVENRNYEQYF.

A note on this clonotype: A much bigger clone sits one base away, suggesting this may be a read error. This chain joins TRBV7-9 and TRBJ2-7; perhaps TRBD2 as D (7 bases). The closer fit of TRBJ2-5 to the DNA end suggests the J call may be wrong. The CDR3 consists of 17 residues. CDR1 and CDR2 from the germline V gene are SEHNR and FQNEAQ (reference sequence). The CDR3 loop is CACSFGTTRTRSETQYF. The CDR3 DNA follows: TGTGCCTGCAGCTTCGGGACAACTAGGACTAGAAGCGAGACCCAGTACTTC.

This clonotype appeared a few times. The J gene is TRBJ1-5, the V gene TRBV7-9; the D is unclear. V dropped 5 bases and J dropped 0 bases, with 8 bases sitting between them. Germline values: CDR1 SEHNR, CDR2 FQNEAQ (reference sequence). This CDR3 comprises 14 residues. As DNA, the CDR3 is TGTGCCAGCAGCCCTGACACTAGCAATCAGCCCCAGCATTTT. Its protein product is CASSPDTSNQPQHF.

This chain uses TRBV21-1 with TRBJ1-5. TRBV21-1 is tagged as a pseudogene. The CDR3 consists of 12 residues. CDR3 nucleotide sequence: TGTGCCAGCAGCGGAACAGTAAAATCCCAGCATTTT. Its translation: CASSGTVKSQHF.

The CDR3 nucleotides read TGTGCCAGCACCGTACAGGGAACTGACTACGAGCAGTACTTC. Protein: CASTVQGTDYEQYF. The V and J genes are TRBV2 and TRBJ2-7, with a tentative D call TRBD1 (6 bases). The CDR3 loop spans 14 amino acids. V lost 7 bases to trimming and J lost 3 bases, with 16 bases between them. Germline V gene sequence: CDR1 SNHLY, CDR2 FYNNEI.

The sample holds a few counts of this clonotype. The chain has TRBV28 and TRBJ2-5, with 12 bases aligning to TRBD1. This CDR3 comprises 15 residues. Per germline, CDR1 MDHEN and CDR2 SYDVKM. Trimming took 5 bases from V and 11 from J; bases not matched to a gene: 12. DNA for the CDR3: TGTGCCAGCAGTCCTCCGGGACAGGGGGCTGGGGAGCAGTACTTC. Amino acid sequence: CASSPPGQGAGEQYF.

This clonotype is a singleton in its sample. The chain is built from TRBV29-1 and TRBJ2-5, with a possible D match to TRBD2 (6 bases). CDR3 length equals 16 residues. Trimming pared 2 bases from V and 11 bases from J, leaving 27 bases between. Germline-derived CDR1 and CDR2 are SQVTM and ANQGSEA. Here the CDR3 reads CSVESLLARALNEQYF. CDR3 nucleotide sequence: TGCAGCGTTGAATCTCTTCTAGCGCGAGCCCTCAATGAGCAGTACTTC.

The chain employs TRBV29-1 and TRBJ2-7; 11 nucleotides align to TRBD2. Germline V CDR1 and CDR2: SQVTM, ANQGSEA. CDR3 length equals 19 residues. The ends lost 4 bases at V and 3 bases at J; junction bases unmatched: 20. The CDR3 reads CSVANRRLAGITHLYEQYF. DNA for the CDR3: TGCAGCGTTGCTAACAGGCGACTAGCGGGAATAACACACCTCTACGAGCAGTACTTC.

The rearrangement links TRBV7-2 to TRBJ2-1; tentative D call: TRBD2 (6 bases). The CDR3 is 16 residues long. Per germline, CDR1 SGHTA and CDR2 FQGNSA. The germline V and J ends were trimmed by 2 bases and 0 bases, with 11 bases remaining between them. CDR3 sequence (DNA): TGTGCCAGCAGCTTATGGGCGGGGAGCTCCTACAATGAGCAGTTCTTC. This codes for CASSLWAGSSYNEQFF.

The chain employs TRBV6-1 and TRBJ1-6, with 7 positions matching TRBD1. Germline V gene data show CDR1 as MNHNS and CDR2 as SASEGT. The J segment lost 7 bases and the V segment lost 6 bases, leaving 18 bases of the junction unmatched. The CDR3 runs to 18 residues. This CDR3 reads CASRPTPENRGGNSPLHF. In nucleotides, the CDR3 is TGTGCCAGCAGACCAACGCCGGAAAACAGGGGTGGGAATTCACCCCTCCACTTT.

The chain links TRBV14 to TRBJ1-1, with a tentative D call TRBD1 (6 bases). The CDR3 spans 15 residues. V lost 3 bases, J lost 1 base, and 12 bases lay in between. Germline CDR1 is SGHDN and CDR2 is FVKESK. DNA of the CDR3: TGTGCCAGCAGCCACTCGGGACAACAGAACACTGAAGCTTTCTTT. This gives the protein CASSHSGQQNTEAFF.

V and J are TRBV5-1 and TRBJ2-1, with 7 positions matching TRBD2. This CDR3 contains 15 residues. Germline lookup yields CDR1 SGHRS and CDR2 YFSETQ. V dropped 0 bases and J dropped 10; count of bases not matched to a gene: 10. The CDR3 loop is CASSLEGTTMREQFF. The DNA of the CDR3 is TGCGCCAGCAGCTTGGAAGGGACTACTATGCGGGAGCAGTTCTTC.

V gene TRBV7-2 combines with J gene TRBJ2-2, with D perhaps TRBD2 (6 bases). With 8 bases removed from V and 5 bases from J, the gap between germline ends came to 15 bases. This CDR3 is 14 amino acids long. Germline CDR1 reads SGHTA; CDR2 reads FQGNSA. The CDR3 bases are TGTGCCAGCTCCTTTGGTGGGGGGACCGGGGAGCTGTTTTTT. It translates to CASSFGGGTGELFF.

This clonotype was counted a few times. A read error is possible here, since a much larger clone lies one base away. The chain couples TRBV6-6 to TRBJ2-1, with 8 positions matching TRBD2. The J call is in doubt because the DNA end fits TRBJ2-7 better. The CDR3 consists of 13 residues. Germline V lookup: CDR1 MNHNY, CDR2 SVGAGI (reference sequence). CDR3 nucleotide sequence: TGTGCCAGCAGTCCTAGCGGGTATAATGAGCAGTACTTC. Translation gives CASSPSGYNEQYF.

The V gene is TRBV7-2, the J gene TRBJ2-7; 11 bases line up with TRBD2. The CDR3 extends over 15 amino acids. V gave up 5 bases and J gave up 12 bases; unmatched junction bases: 15. Germline loops: CDR1 SGHTA, CDR2 FQGNSA. CDR3 DNA sequence: TGTGCCAGCAGCGCGCCGACTAGCGGGAAGCCTTCTCTGTACTTC. Protein: CASSAPTSGKPSLYF.

As regards this clonotype: A much larger clone sits a single nucleotide away, making a read error possible. J is TRBJ2-1 and V is TRBV7-9; TRBD1 might be the D (5 bases). Trimming took 6 bases from V and 5 from J, leaving 32 bases between them. This CDR3 comprises 20 residues. Germline CDR1 reads SEHNR; CDR2 reads FQNEAQ (reference sequence). CDR3 sequence reads: CASRLPVRLGSGRLDNEQFF. The DNA for the CDR3 is TGTGCCAGCAGACTCCCAGTGAGACTGGGATCAGGGCGGTTGGACAATGAGCAGTTCTTC.

This clonotype turned up a few times. The chain links TRBV28 to TRBJ2-7, with D hard to call. CDR1 and CDR2 (germline): MDHEN, SYDVKM. Trimming removed 6 bases from V and 2 bases from J, with 8 bases in between. This CDR3 region has 12 residues. CDR3 DNA sequence: TGTGCCAGCAGGCGTTCTACCTACGAGCAGTACTTC. Translated, it gives CASRRSTYEQYF. The full variable domain, with the rest looked up from reference TRBV28 and TRBJ2-7, is DVKVTQSSRYLVKRTGEKVFLECVQDMDHENMFWYRQDPGLGLRLIYFSYDVKMKEKGDIPEGYSVSREKKERFSLILESASTNQTSMYLCASRRSTYEQYFGPGTRLTVT.

The chain joins TRBV20-1 to TRBJ2-3; TRBD2 matches at 13 bases. Germline values: CDR1 DFQATT, CDR2 SNEGSKA (reference sequence). The CDR3 has 16 amino acids. The V segment lost 6 bases and the J segment 6 bases; nucleotides outside the gene matches: 12. The CDR3 DNA is TGCAGTGCAACCGATACTAGCGGGAGGGCCAGGGATACGCAGTATTTT. Translating it yields CSATDTSGRARDTQYF.

This clonotype has only a few counts. This rearrangement joins TRBV18 to TRBJ2-3; a possible D gene is TRBD2 (6 bases). The germline V gene has CDR1 KGHSH and CDR2 LQKENI. V was pared by 3 bases and J by 6 bases, with 19 bases between. The CDR3 loop spans 16 amino acids. The CDR3 DNA sequence: TGTGCCAGCTCACCCTCTGGCGGGAACCGTCCGGATACGCAGTATTTT. Encoded protein: CASSPSGGNRPDTQYF.

This clonotype was counted only a few times. The chain links TRBV20-1 to TRBJ2-6; the D gene is possibly TRBD1 (5 bases). There are 13 residues in the CDR3. CDR1 is DFQATT, CDR2 SNEGSKA, per germline (reference sequence). CDR3 sequence: CSFRGSGANVLTF. The CDR3 DNA reads as TGCAGCTTTAGGGGCTCTGGGGCCAACGTCCTGACTTTC.

V is TRBV7-2 and J is TRBJ2-5; 11 bases are a match to TRBD2. Trimming at V came to 5 bases and at J to 5 bases, leaving 10 bases not matched to a gene. The CDR3 totals 16 residues. The germline V gene has CDR1 SGHTA and CDR2 FQGNSA. CDR3 in DNA: TGTGCCAGCAGCCCCACTGATAGCGGGAGGGCTGAGACCCAGTACTTC. Its translation is CASSPTDSGRAETQYF.

V and J are TRBV28 and TRBJ1-1, with D possibly TRBD1 on 5 matching bases. CDR3 size: 12 residues. Deletions cut 10 bases from V and 6 bases from J, with 15 bases between. The germline gives CDR1 MDHEN, CDR2 SYDVKM. CDR3: CAIRQTFAEAFF. CDR3 sequence (DNA): TGTGCCATCAGACAGACTTTTGCTGAAGCTTTCTTT.

This rearrangement joins TRBV4-1 to TRBJ1-2; 9 bases are shared with TRBD1. Germline values: CDR1 MGHRA, CDR2 YSYEKL. The length of the CDR3 is 12 residues. J lost 8 bases, V lost 6 bases, and 4 bases had no gene match. CDR3: CASRNRGHGYTF. As DNA, the CDR3 is TGCGCCAGCAGAAACAGGGGGCACGGCTACACCTTC.

The CDR3 spells CSASWGSGANVLTF. The CDR3 bases are TGCAGTGCTAGTTGGGGTTCCGGGGCCAACGTCCTGACTTTC. The genes are TRBV20-1 and TRBJ2-6; D call uncertain. The CDR3 extends over 14 amino acids. Trimming shortened V by 3 bases and J by 4 bases, and 10 bases separated the two germline ends. The germline gives CDR1 DFQATT, CDR2 SNEGSKA (reference sequence).

The chain links TRBV29-1 to TRBJ2-1, with TRBD2 matching over 10 bases. CDR3 length equals 14 residues. With 4 bases clipped from V and 4 bases from J, the junction kept 4 bases outside the gene matches. CDR1 and CDR2 (germline): SQVTM, ANQGSEA. The CDR3: CSVGAGGKYNEQFF. CDR3 bases: TGCAGCGTTGGAGCGGGGGGGAAATACAATGAGCAGTTCTTC.

The chain is built from TRBV4-3 and TRBJ1-2, with D unresolved. The CDR3 runs 14 residues. In germline, CDR1 is LGHNA, CDR2 YSLEER. Deletions cut 0 bases from V and 7 bases from J, with 12 bases between. In nucleotides, the CDR3 is TGCGCCAGCAGCCAAGATTTCGGGGATTCTGGCTACACCTTC. Translated, it gives CASSQDFGDSGYTF.

The genes are TRBV6-2 or TRBV6-3 and TRBJ2-7; 9 bases are a match to TRBD1. The CDR3 has 15 amino acids. Losses at the gene ends were 5 bases for V and 1 base for J; bases not matched to a gene: 6. Germline V gene data show CDR1 as MNHEY and CDR2 as SVGEGT. The CDR3 loop is CASSKPGQGSYEQYF. The CDR3 bases are TGTGCCAGCAGTAAACCGGGACAGGGTTCCTACGAGCAGTACTTC.

This clonotype has a single count. J is TRBJ2-1 and V is TRBV9, with 8 nucleotides matching TRBD2. V was clipped by 0 bases and J by 9 bases; unmatched bases: 11. The CDR3 runs 16 residues. The germline V gene encodes CDR1 SGDLS and CDR2 YYNGEE. Written as DNA, the CDR3 is TGTGCCAGCAGCGTAGTAGAGGGACTAGGATTCGGTGAGCAGTTCTTC. Amino acids: CASSVVEGLGFGEQFF.